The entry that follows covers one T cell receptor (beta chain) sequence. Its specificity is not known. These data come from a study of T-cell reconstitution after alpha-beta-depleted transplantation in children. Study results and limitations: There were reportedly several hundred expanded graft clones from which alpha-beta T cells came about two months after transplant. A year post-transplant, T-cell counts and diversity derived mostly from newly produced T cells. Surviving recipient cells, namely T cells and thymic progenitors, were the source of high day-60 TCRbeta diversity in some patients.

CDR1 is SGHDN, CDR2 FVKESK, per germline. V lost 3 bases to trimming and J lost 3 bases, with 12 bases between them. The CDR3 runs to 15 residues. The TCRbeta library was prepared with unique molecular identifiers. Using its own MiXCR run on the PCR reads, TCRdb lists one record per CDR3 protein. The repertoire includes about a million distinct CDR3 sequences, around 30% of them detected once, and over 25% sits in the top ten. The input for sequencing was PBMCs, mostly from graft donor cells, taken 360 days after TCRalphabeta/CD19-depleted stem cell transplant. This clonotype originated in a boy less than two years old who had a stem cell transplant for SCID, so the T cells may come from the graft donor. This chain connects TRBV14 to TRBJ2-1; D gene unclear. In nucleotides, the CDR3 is TGTGCCAGCAGCCATCGCCAGTACCTCTACAATGAGCAGTTCTTC. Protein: CASSHRQYLYNEQFF.